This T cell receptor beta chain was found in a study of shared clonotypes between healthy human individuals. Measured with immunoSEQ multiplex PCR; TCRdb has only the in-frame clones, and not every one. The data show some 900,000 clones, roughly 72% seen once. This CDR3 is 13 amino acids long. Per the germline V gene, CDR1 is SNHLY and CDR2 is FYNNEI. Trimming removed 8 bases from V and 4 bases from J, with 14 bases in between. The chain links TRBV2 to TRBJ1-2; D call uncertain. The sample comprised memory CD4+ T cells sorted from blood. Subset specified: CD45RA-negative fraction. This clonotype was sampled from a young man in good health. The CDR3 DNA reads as TGTGCCAGCGGGCGGGAGGGAAGCTATGGCTACACCTTC. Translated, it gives CASGREGSYGYTF.